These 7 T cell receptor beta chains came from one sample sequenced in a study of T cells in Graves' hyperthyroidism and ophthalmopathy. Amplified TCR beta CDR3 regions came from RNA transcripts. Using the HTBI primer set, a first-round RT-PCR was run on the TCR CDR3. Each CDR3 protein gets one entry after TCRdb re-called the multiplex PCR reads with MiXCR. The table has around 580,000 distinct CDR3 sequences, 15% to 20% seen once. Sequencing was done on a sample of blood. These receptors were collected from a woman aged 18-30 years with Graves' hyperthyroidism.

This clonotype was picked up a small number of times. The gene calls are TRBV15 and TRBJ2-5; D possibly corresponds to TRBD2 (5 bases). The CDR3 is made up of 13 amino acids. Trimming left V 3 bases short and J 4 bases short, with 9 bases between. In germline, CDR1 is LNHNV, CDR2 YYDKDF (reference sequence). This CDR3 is CATSRRVLETQYF. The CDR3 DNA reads TGTGCCACCAGCAGGAGGGTTCTAGAGACCCAGTACTTC.

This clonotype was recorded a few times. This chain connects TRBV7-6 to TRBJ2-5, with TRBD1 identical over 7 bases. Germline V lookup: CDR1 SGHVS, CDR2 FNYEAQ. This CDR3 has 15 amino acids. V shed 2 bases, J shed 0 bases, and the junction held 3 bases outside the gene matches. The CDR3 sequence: CASSLQQGYQETQYF. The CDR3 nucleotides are TGTGCCAGCAGCTTACAACAGGGGTACCAAGAGACCCAGTACTTC.

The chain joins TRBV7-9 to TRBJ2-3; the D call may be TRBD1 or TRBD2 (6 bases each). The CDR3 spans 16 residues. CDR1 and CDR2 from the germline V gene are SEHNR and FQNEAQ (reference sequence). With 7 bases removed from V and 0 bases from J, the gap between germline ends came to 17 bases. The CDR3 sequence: CASTPPTGASTDTQYF. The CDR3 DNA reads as TGTGCCAGCACCCCCCCGACGGGGGCCAGCACAGATACGCAGTATTTT.

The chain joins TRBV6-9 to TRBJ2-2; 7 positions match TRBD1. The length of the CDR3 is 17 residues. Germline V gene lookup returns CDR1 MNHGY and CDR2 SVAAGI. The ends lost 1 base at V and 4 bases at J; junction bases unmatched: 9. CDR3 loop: CASSYYPGTEITGELFF. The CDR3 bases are TGTGCCAGCAGTTATTATCCCGGGACAGAGATCACCGGGGAGCTGTTTTTT.

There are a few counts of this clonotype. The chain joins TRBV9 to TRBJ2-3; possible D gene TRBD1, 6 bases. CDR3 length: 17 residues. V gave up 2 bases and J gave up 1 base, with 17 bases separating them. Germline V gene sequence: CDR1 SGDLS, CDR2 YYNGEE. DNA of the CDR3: TGTGCCAGCAGCGTTCCCCTAGGTGGGGGCCGCACAGATACGCAGTATTTT. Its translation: CASSVPLGGGRTDTQYF.

The CDR3 DNA follows: TGTGCCAGCAGCCAAGTTGCTAGCGCCGGGGAGCTGTTTTTT. Translation gives CASSQVASAGELFF. The chain carries TRBV3-1 and TRBJ2-2; possible D gene TRBD2, 6 bases. Germline CDR1 LGHDT, CDR2 YNNKEL (reference sequence). V shed 1 base and J shed 6 bases, with 9 bases lying between them. This CDR3 has 14 amino acids.

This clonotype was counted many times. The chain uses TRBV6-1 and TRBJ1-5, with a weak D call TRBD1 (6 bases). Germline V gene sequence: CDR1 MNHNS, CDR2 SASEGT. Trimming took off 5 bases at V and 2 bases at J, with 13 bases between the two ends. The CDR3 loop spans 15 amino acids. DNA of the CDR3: TGTGCCAGCAGTAAATCCACAGGGCGCAATCAGCCCCAGCATTTT. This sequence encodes CASSKSTGRNQPQHF.